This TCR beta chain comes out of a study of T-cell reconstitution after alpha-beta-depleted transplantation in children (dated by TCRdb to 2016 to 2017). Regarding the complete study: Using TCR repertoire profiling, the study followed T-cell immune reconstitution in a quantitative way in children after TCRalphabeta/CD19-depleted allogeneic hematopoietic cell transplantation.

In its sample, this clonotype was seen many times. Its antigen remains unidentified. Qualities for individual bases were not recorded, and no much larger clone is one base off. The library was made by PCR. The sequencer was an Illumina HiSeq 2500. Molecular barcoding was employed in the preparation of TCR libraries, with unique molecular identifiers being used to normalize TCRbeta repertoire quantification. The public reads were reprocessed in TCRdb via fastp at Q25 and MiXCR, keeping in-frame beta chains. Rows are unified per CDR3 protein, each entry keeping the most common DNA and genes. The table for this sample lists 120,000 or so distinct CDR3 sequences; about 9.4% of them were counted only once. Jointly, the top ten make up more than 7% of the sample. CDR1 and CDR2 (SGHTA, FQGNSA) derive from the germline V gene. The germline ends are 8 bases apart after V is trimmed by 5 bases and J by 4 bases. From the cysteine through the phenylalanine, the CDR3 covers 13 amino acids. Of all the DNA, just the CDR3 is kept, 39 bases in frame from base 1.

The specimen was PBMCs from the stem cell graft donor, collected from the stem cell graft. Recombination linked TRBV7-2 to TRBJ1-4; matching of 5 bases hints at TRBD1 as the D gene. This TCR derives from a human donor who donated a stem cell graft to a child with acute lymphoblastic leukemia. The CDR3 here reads CASSGGRNEKLFF. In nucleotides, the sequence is TGTGCCAGCAGCGGGGGTCGTAATGAAAAACTGTTTTTT.